In its sample, the clone carrying this TCR beta chain was seen a few times. Only in-frame clones appear in the TCRdb table, and some are missing; sequencing was by immunoSEQ multiplex PCR. The sample has over 200,000 clones, 75% to 90% seen once. Enrollees, about 18 to 90 years old, lived in 24 US areas. Clinical history as reported by participants underpinned cohort assignment. These data come from a study of blood T cell repertoires in COVID-19. Turning to the study itself: The United States, Italy and Spain supplied acute and convalescent COVID-19 samples. Sample material is recorded as cDNA or gDNA derived from T cells, B-cell-depleted T cells, or PBMCs.

Germline values: CDR1 LNHDA, CDR2 SQIVND (reference sequence). J gave up 0 bases and V 4 bases, and 13 bases lay outside the gene matches. The CDR3 totals 19 residues. The receptor comes from a man between 40 and 49 years old who had recovered from COVID-19. The sample consisted of PBMCs or T cells enriched from blood (not recorded which). J is TRBJ2-4 and V is TRBV19; 9 bases fit TRBD2. As DNA, the CDR3 is TGTGCCAGTAGTAGCCAGCCAGGCGGGGGGGCCGTAGCCAAAAACATTCAGTACTTC. Its protein is CASSSQPGGGAVAKNIQYF.